This T cell receptor beta chain was identified in a study of shared T cell receptors in the human thymus. Trimming at V came to 2 bases and at J to 0 bases, leaving 6 bases not matched to a gene. The CDR3 extends over 16 amino acids. Germline V gene lookup returns CDR1 MNHEY and CDR2 SMNVEV (reference sequence). Data came from immunoSEQ multiplex PCR; TCRdb stores just in-frame clones and leaves some out. The sample holds over 650,000 clones, more than 75% seen once. These data also featured in a second study, about human thymus T cells. That work adds: Thymic repertoires of unrelated individuals were reported in related research to overlap highly.

Material for sequencing was thymocytes. The V call is TRBV27, the J call TRBJ2-7; 8 bases map to TRBD1. This receptor was obtained from a boy less than two years old with a congenital heart defect. This CDR3 is CASSLKRDRSSYEQYF. CDR3 in DNA: TGTGCCAGCAGTTTAAAACGGGACAGGTCCTCCTACGAGCAGTACTTC.